Following are 20 T cell receptor beta chains from one sample sequenced in a study of tumor-infiltrating lymphocytes in oesophageal squamous cell carcinoma. TCRdb re-called the PCR reads through MiXCR, storing one row per CDR3 protein. The sample yields approximately 20,000 distinct CDR3 sequences, just over 40% seen once. Sequencing input: normal esophageal tissue next to the tumor. Receptors were obtained from a male donor with esophageal squamous cell carcinoma.

This clonotype has a handful of counts. DNA of the CDR3: TGTGCCAGCAGTTACTCGAGGACAGGAGGGAGGGATACGCAGTATTTT. Its protein is CASSYSRTGGRDTQYF. The chain uses TRBV6-6 and TRBJ2-3; D possibly corresponds to TRBD1 (7 bases). Germline CDR1 reads MNHNY; CDR2 reads SVGAGI (reference sequence). Trimming cost V 0 bases and J 6 bases, with 16 bases left between them. There are 16 residues in the CDR3.

V and J are TRBV7-2 and TRBJ2-1; 10 nucleotides line up with TRBD2. Germline CDR1 SGHTA, CDR2 FQGNSA. The CDR3 sequence is 16 residues long. The V and J ends lost 1 base and 0 bases, in that order; junction bases with no gene match: 0. DNA for the CDR3: TGTGCCAGCAGCTTAGGACTAGCGGGCTCCTACAATGAGCAGTTCTTC. This translates into CASSLGLAGSYNEQFF.

This clonotype was counted between two and nine times. Given the absence of the conserved phenylalanine or tryptophan at the CDR3 end, a read error is likely. Because the CDR3's place on the DNA is in doubt, the DNA is left out and the CDR3 is given as listed by TCRdb. The chain recombines TRBV7-5 with TRBJ2-1; the DNA was not compared with TRBD2, the D call given in the table. TRBV7-5 represents a pseudogene. The CDR3 comprises 9 residues, both ends counted. The CDR3 sequence: CISVPEAPA.

This clonotype was recorded many times. The chain carries TRBV6-4 and TRBJ2-1, with 8 nucleotides matching TRBD2. Germline assignment: CDR1 MRHNA and CDR2 SNTAGT. This CDR3 region has 13 residues. The ends lost 5 bases at V and 6 bases at J; junction bases unmatched: 3. DNA for the CDR3: TGTGCCAGCAGTCTTCGGGAGGGCAATGAGCAGTTCTTC. Amino acid sequence: CASSLREGNEQFF.

This clonotype is classed as medium-sized. The V gene is TRBV6-1, the J gene TRBJ2-3, with TRBD2 matching 14 bases. From germline, CDR1 is MNHNS and CDR2 SASEGT. This CDR3 has 18 amino acids. V dropped 5 bases and J dropped 5; count of bases not matched to a gene: 12. The chain's CDR3 is CASSKTSGRAPTEDTQYF. The CDR3 DNA reads as TGTGCCAGCAGTAAGACTAGCGGGAGGGCCCCGACGGAAGATACGCAGTATTTT.

This clonotype came up many times. The chain joins TRBV7-9 to TRBJ1-3, with no clear D. V dropped 1 base and J dropped 0 bases, with 10 bases sitting between them. Germline assignment: CDR1 SEHNR and CDR2 FQNEAQ (reference sequence). CDR3 size: 16 residues. DNA of the CDR3: TGTGCCAGCAGCTTAGTTAGCGGCCTCTCTGGAAACACCATATATTTT. It encodes CASSLVSGLSGNTIYF.

The rearrangement uses TRBV19 and TRBJ1-5; 7 bases are shared with TRBD1. Germline CDR1 LNHDA, CDR2 SQIVND (reference sequence). The CDR3 is 17 amino acids. The junction had 13 bases not matched to a gene; V was cut back by 1 base and J by 7 bases. For the CDR3, the DNA is TGTGCCAGTAGTATAGGCCCCGGGACAGTGACACCCCAGCCCCAGCATTTT. It encodes CASSIGPGTVTPQPQHF.

By share, this clonotype counts as medium-sized. The V and J genes are TRBV6-1 and TRBJ2-3; no definite D call. The V end lost 8 bases, the J end lost 4 bases, and 13 bases lay between the germline ends. The germline V gene has CDR1 MNHNS and CDR2 SASEGT. CDR3 length equals 13 residues. In DNA form, the CDR3 reads TGTGCCAGCGGCCCTAGAGGCGCAGATACGCAGTATTTT. Its protein product is CASGPRGADTQYF.

V and J are TRBV20-1 and TRBJ2-6; D call uncertain. Gene TRBJ2-1 matches the end of the DNA better, so the J call may be wrong. The germline V gene encodes CDR1 DFQATT and CDR2 SNEGSKA (reference sequence). The CDR3 runs to 14 residues. The CDR3 coding sequence is TGCAGTGCTCCCTATAGCACCACCGGGCATGAGCAGTTCTTC. Residues: CSAPYSTTGHEQFF.

This clonotype showed up just a few times. The V and J genes are TRBV7-3 and TRBJ2-5; 7 bases fit TRBD1. Germline assignment: CDR1 SGHTA and CDR2 FQGTGA. The CDR3 totals 15 residues. The junction had 6 bases not matched to a gene; V was cut back by 1 base and J by 4 bases. As DNA, the CDR3 is TGTGCCAGCAGCTTAAACACAGGGGAAGGAGAGACCCAGTACTTC. Translated: CASSLNTGEGETQYF.

This clonotype occurred many times. The rearrangement links TRBV20-1 to TRBJ2-5, with a possible D match to TRBD1 (6 bases). There are 17 residues in the CDR3. Trimming removed 0 bases at V and 5 bases at J, with 22 bases between. The germline CDR1 and CDR2 sequences are DFQATT and SNEGSKA (reference sequence). The CDR3 DNA is TGCAGTGCTAGAGATGATGGGATTCGGACAGAGAGGGAGACCCAGTACTTC. Its protein is CSARDDGIRTERETQYF.

By sample fraction, this clonotype is medium-sized. The CDR3 sequence is CASSSASGSGADTQYF. For the CDR3, the DNA is TGTGCCAGCAGTTCGGCTAGCGGGAGCGGAGCAGATACGCAGTATTTT. V is TRBV6-1 and J is TRBJ2-3; TRBD2 aligns across 10 bases. The length of the CDR3 is 16 residues. The V segment lost 5 bases and the J segment 4 bases; nucleotides outside the gene matches: 9. CDR1 is MNHNS and CDR2 is SASEGT in the germline V gene.

The V and J genes are TRBV11-2 and TRBJ2-1; D is perhaps TRBD1 (6 bases). Germline V gene data show CDR1 as SGHAT and CDR2 as FQNNGV. Trimming left V 1 base short and J 9 bases short, with 10 bases between. The CDR3 has 13 residues. The CDR3 nucleotides are TGTGCCAGCAGCTTAGGGGACATCGGTGAGCAGTTCTTC. This codes for CASSLGDIGEQFF. The variable domain in full, with the rest retrieved from reference TRBV11-2 and TRBJ2-1, is EAGVAQSPRYKIIEKRQSVAFWCNPISGHATLYWYQQILGQGPKLLIQFQNNGVVDDSQLPKDRFSAERLKGVDSTLKIQPAKLEDSAVYLCASSLGDIGEQFFGPGTRLTVL.

This chain uses TRBV19 with TRBJ2-1; D call uncertain. V gave up 1 base and J gave up 3 bases, with 7 bases separating them. The CDR3 sequence is 14 residues long. From germline, CDR1 is LNHDA and CDR2 SQIVND (reference sequence). This CDR3 reads CASSIGTGYNEQFF. CDR3 sequence (DNA): TGTGCCAGTAGTATAGGGACCGGCTACAATGAGCAGTTCTTC.

This clonotype rates as medium-sized. The rearrangement joins TRBV5-1 to TRBJ2-2, with 8 nucleotides matching TRBD1. Germline assignment: CDR1 SGHRS and CDR2 YFSETQ. The CDR3 totals 14 residues. The trim removed 0 bases at V and 6 bases at J, leaving 1 base unmatched. In DNA form, the CDR3 reads TGCGCCAGCAGCTTGGGGACAGGGTCCGGGGAGCTGTTTTTT. Translating it yields CASSLGTGSGELFF.

This clonotype was counted ten times or more. The V and J genes are TRBV28 and TRBJ2-1, with TRBD1 as a possible D gene (6 bases). Between the trimmed V and J ends, which lost 6 bases and 1 base, there was a span of 19 bases. The CDR3 runs to 17 residues. From germline, CDR1 is MDHEN and CDR2 SYDVKM. DNA for the CDR3: TGTGCCAGCAGGTTGGGGACGGGACAACCTTCCTACAATGAGCAGTTCTTC. This encodes CASRLGTGQPSYNEQFF.

This clonotype was found many times. This chain connects TRBV7-9 to TRBJ1-6; 8 bases fit TRBD1. CDR1 SEHNR and CDR2 FQNEAQ come from the germline V gene (reference sequence). CDR3 length: 15 amino acids. With 5 bases clipped from V and 4 bases from J, the junction kept 4 bases outside the gene matches. Here the CDR3 DNA reads TGTGCCAGCAGCCTCACAGGGGGTTATAATTCACCCCTCCACTTT. Its protein product is CASSLTGGYNSPLHF.

The chain recombines TRBV7-3 with TRBJ2-4; D is unclear. From germline, CDR1 is SGHTA and CDR2 FQGTGA. The CDR3 spans 15 residues. Deletions cut 5 bases from V and 1 base from J, with 12 bases between. CDR3 DNA sequence: TGTGCCAGCAGCAAAAACGGCAAGGCCAAAAACATTCAGTACTTC. It is translated as CASSKNGKAKNIQYF. The variable domain in full, completed from reference TRBV7-3 and TRBJ2-4, reads GAGVSQTPSNKVTEKGKYVELRCDPISGHTALYWYRQSLGQGPEFLIYFQGTGAADDSGLPNDRFFAVRPEGSVSTLKIQRTERGDSAVYLCASSKNGKAKNIQYFGAGTRLSVL.

J is TRBJ2-2 and V is TRBV14, with 10 nucleotides matching TRBD2. The CDR3 is 17 amino acids. Trimming at V came to 0 bases and at J to 6 bases, leaving 7 bases not matched to a gene. Looked up from germline, CDR1 is SGHDN and CDR2 is FVKESK. In DNA form, the CDR3 reads TGTGCCAGCAGCCAAGAAGTCGGGCTAGCGGGAGCCGGGGAGCTGTTTTTT. Protein product: CASSQEVGLAGAGELFF.

This clonotype was picked up many times. This may be a read error, as it is one base from a much larger clone. The chain joins TRBV6-1 to TRBJ2-7; D call uncertain. Germline V lookup: CDR1 MNHNS, CDR2 SASEGT. The CDR3 covers 13 residues. V was trimmed by 7 bases and J by 7 bases, leaving 17 bases between them. CDR3 loop: CASTGVTYNEQYF. DNA of the CDR3: TGTGCCAGCACTGGGGTAACCTACAATGAGCAGTACTTC.